This T cell receptor beta chain was sequenced during a study of memory CD4+ T cells and cytomegalovirus serostatus (dated by TCRdb to the late 2010s). Describing the broader study: The cohort included around 35 healthy adults from Belgium, of whom 9 were CMV seropositive and roughly 24 were CMV seronegative. CD4+ memory TCRbeta repertoires of a Belgian cohort with known cytomegalovirus serostatus were sequenced in order to replicate a published TCR-based CMV serostatus classifier.

A FACSAria II was used to sort memory CD4+ T cells, defined as single viable CD3+CD4+CD8-CD45RO+ cells. To determine CMV serostatus, a Roche Elecsys assay was used that detects serum IgG against CMV pp150, pp28, p38 and p52. Following thawing, total CD4+ T cells were enriched through positive selection using CD4 magnetic microbeads. The samples came from a different study that was designed specifically to examine the CD4+ T cell memory repertoire. Peripheral blood mononuclear cells were isolated and cryopreserved according to standard operating procedures, and serum was stored at -80 degrees C. CD3-PerCP (BW264/56), CD4-APC (RPA-T4), CD45RO-PE (UCHT1) and CD8-Pacific Orange (3B5) antibodies were used for staining, and non-viable cells were excluded with Sytox blue. General conclusions and limits of the study: On the Belgian cohort, the classifier built on the original framework reached a median bootstrapped AUC of around 0.95, with a 95% CI of 0.76-1.00. Only CD4+CD45RO+ memory cells were sequenced, in contrast to the original study, in which naive and memory CD4+ and CD8+ populations were covered. The results were interpreted as suggesting that the CMV-associated TCR signature is mostly present in the CD4+ memory repertoire. Among the 150 to 200 previously reported CMV-associated TCRbeta sequences, 60 to 70 showed up in the CD4+ memory repertoires, with each one found in between one and five individuals. For CMV serostatus prediction, a median bootstrapped AUC of approximately 0.95 was reached with the original framework, and a median bootstrapped AUC of approximately 0.89 was reached with a US-trained random forest.

CDR1 ENHRY and CDR2 SYGVKD are derived from the germline V gene. Trimming removed 4 bases from V and 7 bases from J, leaving 10 bases between the germline ends. Spanning cysteine to phenylalanine, the CDR3 consists of 12 amino acids. Only the CDR3 region is kept as DNA, spanning 36 bases read in frame from base 1. The Quick-DNA Microprep Kit was used to extract genomic DNA from the sorted cells. Amplification of TCRbeta DNA was done with the immunoSEQ hsTCRbeta kit, following the protocol from the manufacturer. An Illumina MiSeq instrument was used to sequence the TCRbeta libraries. The authors' pipeline ran thus. Following removal of out-of-frame sequences, roughly 2 million distinct TCRbeta sequences were retained, with an average of about 61,000 per individual. Each individual was scored using the number of 150 to 200 previously reported CMV-associated TCRbeta sequences that the individual carried and the total number of productive distinct TCRbeta sequences. A beta-binomial model was reimplemented in Python, and scikit-learn random forests with default parameters were trained on data from the US cohort. Classifier performance on the Belgian cohort was summarized as median AUC with percentile confidence intervals calculated over 10,000 bootstrap iterations. The source is immuneACCESS, and TCRdb retained only in-frame sequences with V and J called. Part of the clones is not carried over; for the studies checked, unresolved V genes explain less than half of this, and the remainder is unexplained. Clonal size and the V and J genes are those of that table, whereas D and trimming came from the DNA. The table for this sample lists tens of thousands of clones; around 76% of them were counted only once. The ten largest clones add up to over 0.35% of the sample.

This clone was detected once. Its binding antigen is unknown. The input lacks base qualities; no much larger clone sits a single base away. This sequence was found in an adult in good health and CMV-seronegative. Input material: memory CD4+ T cells from blood. The chain links TRBV10-3 with TRBJ1-2, with the D gene not confidently named. Here the CDR3 is given as CAISVSGSGYTF. Here is the DNA: TGTGCCATCAGTGTTTCGGGATCTGGCTACACCTTC.